This T cell receptor (beta chain) comes out of a study of monozygotic twins with inflammatory bowel disease. Germline assignment: CDR1 LNHDA and CDR2 SQIVND (reference sequence). The CDR3 spans 15 residues. Notes on this clonotype: Antigen unknown.

Study-wide results and limits: Lower TCRbeta diversity (inverse Simpson) was seen in IBD patients than in healthy co-twins. Since immunosuppressive treatments differed, patient repertoires may have gained added variability.

The TCR libraries each used total RNA (around 3,500 ng per library). The UMIs carried a 6-nucleotide sample barcode, and they were added by template switching. TCRdb derives one entry per CDR3 protein from the 5' RACE reads, leaving out DNA. Here the sample table reports approximately 200,000 distinct CDR3 sequences. The chain has TRBV19 and TRBJ1-5; TCRdb indicates TRBD1, and absent DNA this call remains unverified. Sequencing was carried out using blood. This receptor was taken from a human donor with ulcerative colitis or Crohn's disease, or a healthy co-twin of an affected twin (not recorded which). The CDR3 sequence: CATQNGGRSNQPQHF.